Below are 20 T cell receptor beta chains sequenced from a single sample in a study of identical twins. TCRdb reprocessed the 5' RACE reads with MiXCR, giving one entry per CDR3 protein. There are some 900,000 distinct CDR3 sequences in the sample; over 9% occur only once, and about 1.5% lies in the top ten. These sequences were also reported in another study, on yellow fever vaccine responses in identical twins.

Sequencing input: PBMCs. The receptor set was obtained from a woman younger than 35 in good health.

The J gene is TRBJ2-5, the V gene TRBV2; D gene ambiguous. Trimming removed 5 bases at V and 7 bases at J, with 11 bases between. Germline V gene sequence: CDR1 SNHLY, CDR2 FYNNEI. The CDR3 spans 12 residues. The CDR3 nucleotides are TGTGCCAGCAGTCGGAATATGGGGACCCAGTACTTC. It is translated as CASSRNMGTQYF. Based on the CDR3 plus reference TRBV2 and TRBJ2-5, the full variable domain is EPEVTQTPSHQVTQMGQEVILRCVPISNHLYFYWYRQILGQKVEFLVSFYNNEISEKSEIFDDQFSVERPDGSNFTLKIRSTKLEDSAMYFCASSRNMGTQYFGPGTRLLVL.

The chain carries TRBV5-1 and TRBJ2-2; D call uncertain. Germline lookup yields CDR1 SGHRS and CDR2 YFSETQ. V was pared by 3 bases and J by 4 bases, with 7 bases between. The CDR3 runs to 13 residues. The CDR3, as DNA: TGCGCCAGCAGCTCAAGTGCCACCGGGGAGCTGTTTTTT. It yields the protein CASSSSATGELFF.

The chain is built from TRBV6-1 and TRBJ2-1; 11 bases fit TRBD1. This CDR3 contains 15 residues. Losses at the gene ends were 1 base for V and 9 bases for J; bases not matched to a gene: 5. Germline-derived CDR1 and CDR2 are MNHNS and SASEGT. This CDR3 is CASSEDPGTGGEQFF. Here the CDR3 DNA reads TGTGCCAGCAGTGAAGACCCCGGGACAGGGGGTGAGCAGTTCTTC.

CDR3 sequence: CASSAGGYQPQHF. The DNA of the CDR3 is TGTGCCAGCAGTGCAGGGGGTTACCAGCCCCAGCATTTT. V usage is TRBV6-1 and J usage is TRBJ1-5, with 7 bases matching TRBD1. V shed 4 bases and J 7 bases; nucleotides not matched to a gene: 4. This CDR3 spans 13 amino acids. Per the germline V gene, CDR1 is MNHNS and CDR2 is SASEGT.

This clonotype was recorded at least ten times. This rearrangement joins TRBV12-3 or TRBV12-4 to TRBJ2-1; the D gene is possibly TRBD1 (5 bases). V lost 8 bases and J 2 bases, leaving 10 bases between the germline ends. CDR3 size: 13 residues. CDR3 DNA sequence: TGTGCCAGCCTGAACAGGCCCTACAATGAGCAGTTCTTC. Amino acids: CASLNRPYNEQFF.

This clonotype has more than one count but fewer than ten. The rearrangement uses TRBV27 and TRBJ2-5; 8 bases are a match to TRBD2. Germline V CDR1 and CDR2: MNHEY, SMNVEV (reference sequence). There are 15 residues in the CDR3. J lost 0 bases, V lost 5 bases, and 5 bases had no gene match. CDR3 sequence reads: CASSPLAGYQETQYF. As DNA, the CDR3 is TGTGCCAGCAGTCCCTTAGCGGGGTACCAAGAGACCCAGTACTTC.

This chain links TRBV19 with TRBJ2-3; TRBD1 matches at 7 bases. Germline values: CDR1 LNHDA, CDR2 SQIVND (reference sequence). The trim removed 7 bases at V and 2 bases at J, leaving 9 bases unmatched. The CDR3 covers 15 residues. The CDR3 protein is CASTNRGYFTDTQYF. Written as DNA, the CDR3 is TGTGCCAGTACCAACAGGGGTTATTTCACAGATACGCAGTATTTT.

This rearrangement joins TRBV4-1 to TRBJ2-3, with 9 bases lining up with TRBD2. V trimming: 4 bases; J trimming: 0 bases; junction bases outside the gene matches: 20. Germline CDR1 MGHRA, CDR2 YSYEKL. The CDR3 extends over 21 amino acids. The DNA of the CDR3 is TGCGCCAGCAGCCGCCCCAGGACTAGCGACCAGCCGGTTGCTAGCACAGATACGCAGTATTTT. This sequence encodes CASSRPRTSDQPVASTDTQYF.

The chain links TRBV10-1 to TRBJ2-1, with a tentative D call TRBD2 (6 bases). Per germline, CDR1 WNHNN and CDR2 SYGVQD (reference sequence). V lost 2 bases and J lost 2, with 13 bases in between. The CDR3 spans 16 residues. The CDR3 sequence: CASSERAGTTYNEQFF. The CDR3 coding sequence is TGCGCCAGCAGTGAGCGGGCGGGAACCACCTACAATGAGCAGTTCTTC.

Concerning this clonotype itself: Possible read error: a much larger clone is one base away. The V gene is TRBV20-1, the J gene TRBJ2-1; 11 bases are a match to TRBD2. The germline V gene has CDR1 DFQATT and CDR2 SNEGSKA (reference sequence). The CDR3 has 16 residues. Written as DNA, the CDR3 is TGCTGTGCGGCCGGGACTAGCGGATCGACCTACAATGAGCAGTTCTTC. It codes for CCAAGTSGSTYNEQFF.

This clonotype was counted between two and nine times. The CDR3, as DNA: TGTGCCAGCACTCGGACTAGCGGTTTAGAGACCCAGTACTTC. It codes for CASTRTSGLETQYF. This sequence joins TRBV2 and TRBJ2-5, with 10 bases fitting TRBD2. Germline V gene sequence: CDR1 SNHLY, CDR2 FYNNEI. This CDR3 is built from 14 residues. J was trimmed by 4 bases and V by 7 bases; bases with no gene match: 6.

The chain links TRBV6-2 or TRBV6-3 to TRBJ1-3, with D possibly TRBD1 on 6 matching bases. The CDR3 is made up of 15 amino acids. The germline CDR1 and CDR2 sequences are MNHEY and SVGEGT. Trimming shortened V by 8 bases and J by 2 bases, and 16 bases separated the two germline ends. The CDR3 DNA sequence: TGTGCCAGCCGGACTCGACAGGTTGCTGGAAACACCATATATTTT. It codes for CASRTRQVAGNTIYF.

This clonotype was detected many times. CDR3 nucleotides: TGCGCCAGCAGCATCGGGACGGAAAATCAGCCCCAGCATTTT. The encoded protein is CASSIGTENQPQHF. The chain is built from TRBV5-1 and TRBJ1-5, with a weak D call TRBD1 (5 bases). V lost 4 bases to trimming and J lost 4 bases, with 12 bases between them. CDR3 length equals 14 residues. Germline values: CDR1 SGHRS, CDR2 YFSETQ.

The chain has TRBV28 and TRBJ1-4; D is unclear. V gave up 3 bases and J gave up 8 bases, with 10 bases separating them. Germline V gives CDR1 MDHEN, CDR2 SYDVKM. The CDR3 is made up of 13 amino acids. The CDR3 bases are TGTGCCAGCAGTTTTATCGGATTCGAAAAACTGTTTTTT. Amino acid sequence: CASSFIGFEKLFF.

This clonotype was observed a few times. This sequence joins TRBV29-1 and TRBJ2-7; 8 bases map to TRBD1. CDR1 is SQVTM and CDR2 is ANQGSEA in the germline V gene. Germline trimming cut 6 bases from V and 3 bases from J; bases unmatched to any gene: 22. This CDR3 comprises 18 residues. CDR3 bases: TGCAGCGTGGAGGCTGACAGGGGCCATTTCCTCACGGTCTACGAGCAGTACGTC. Amino acids: CSVEADRGHFLTVYEQYV.

The chain combines TRBV10-2 with TRBJ1-1; a possible D gene is TRBD1 (6 bases). Trimming shortened V by 8 bases and J by 1 base, and 14 bases separated the two germline ends. The CDR3 is 14 residues long. Germline V gene sequence: CDR1 WSHSY, CDR2 SAAADI. The chain's CDR3 is CASARGGENTEAFF. In DNA, the CDR3 is TGCGCCAGCGCGAGGGGGGGTGAGAACACTGAAGCTTTCTTT.

A few counts support this clonotype. The rearrangement links TRBV7-9 to TRBJ1-2, with D unresolved. From germline, CDR1 is SEHNR and CDR2 FQNEAQ (reference sequence). Trimming took 1 base from V and 2 from J, leaving 8 bases between them. The CDR3 runs 14 residues. CDR3 sequence reads: CASSLGQNNYGYTF. In nucleotides, the CDR3 is TGTGCCAGCAGCTTAGGGCAAAACAACTATGGCTACACCTTC.

This clonotype was counted between two and nine times. The chain couples TRBV6-1 to TRBJ2-5; TRBD2 matches at 9 bases. CDR3 size: 17 residues. In germline, CDR1 is MNHNS, CDR2 SASEGT. Trimming cost V 1 base and J 4 bases; bases outside gene matches: 10. The CDR3 protein is CASSEEAGGGAAETQYF. In DNA, the CDR3 is TGTGCCAGCAGTGAAGAGGCGGGCGGGGGGGCAGCAGAGACCCAGTACTTC.

This clonotype was observed a few times. V gene TRBV15 combines with J gene TRBJ2-7; no definite D call. V was shortened by 1 base and J by 7 bases, with 14 bases between the two germline ends. The CDR3 totals 14 residues. Germline values: CDR1 LNHNV, CDR2 YYDKDF (reference sequence). In nucleotides, the CDR3 is TGTGCCACCAGCAGAGGTTTGGCTGTGGAGGAGCAGTACTTC. Translation: CATSRGLAVEEQYF. Full variable domain (remainder filled in from reference TRBV15 and TRBJ2-7): DAMVIQNPRYQVTQFGKPVTLSCSQTLNHNVMYWYQQKSSQAPKLLFHYYDKDFNNEADTPDNFQSRRPNTSFCFLDIRSPGLGDTAMYLCATSRGLAVEEQYFGPGTRLTVT.

This clonotype has more than one count but fewer than ten. This chain joins TRBV7-9 and TRBJ1-3; D might be TRBD1 (5 bases). Trimming cost V 7 bases and J 0 bases, with 13 bases left between them. The CDR3 loop spans 15 amino acids. CDR1 and CDR2 (germline): SEHNR, FQNEAQ (reference sequence). CDR3 in amino acids: CASTFGASSGNTIYF. DNA of the CDR3: TGTGCCAGCACCTTCGGGGCCTCCTCTGGAAACACCATATATTTT.